The 30 T cell receptor beta chains listed next were all sequenced from one sample in a study of T cells in Graves' hyperthyroidism and ophthalmopathy. It was RNA transcripts that yielded the amplified TCR beta CDR3 regions. First-round RT-PCR of the TCR CDR3 relied on the HTBI primer set. From the multiplex PCR reads, TCRdb called clonotypes with MiXCR, one entry per CDR3 protein. This sample has 700,000 or so distinct CDR3 sequences, with about 14% found just once. Input material: blood. These TCRs come from a woman in her forties or fifties with Graves' ophthalmopathy.

This clonotype was counted ten times or more. This rearrangement joins TRBV28 to TRBJ2-5, with TRBD2 matching over 12 bases. Germline V CDR1 and CDR2: MDHEN, SYDVKM. Losses at the gene ends were 4 bases for V and 5 bases for J; bases not matched to a gene: 17. CDR3 size: 19 residues. CDR3 sequence (DNA): TGTGCCAGCAGTTCCCTGCGATCTAGCGGGAGGGGCAAGTTTGAGACCCAGTACTTC. It codes for CASSSLRSSGRGKFETQYF.

The chain recombines TRBV7-2 with TRBJ1-2; D unresolved. Trimming took 3 bases from V and 4 from J, leaving 6 bases between them. The CDR3 contains 12 residues. The germline CDR1 and CDR2 sequences are SGHTA and FQGNSA. This chain's CDR3 is CASSLGLYGYTF. CDR3 bases: TGTGCCAGCAGCTTGGGTCTCTATGGCTACACCTTC.

The gene calls are TRBV6-2 or TRBV6-3 and TRBJ2-1; maybe TRBD1 (6 bases). There are 14 residues in the CDR3. V dropped 6 bases and J dropped 0 bases, with 9 bases sitting between them. Germline-derived CDR1 and CDR2 are MNHEY and SVGEGT. CDR3 region: CASRGQSSYNEQFF. In nucleotides, the CDR3 is TGTGCCAGCAGAGGACAGAGCTCCTACAATGAGCAGTTCTTC.

This clonotype was recorded at least ten times. V usage is TRBV6-1 and J usage is TRBJ2-1; D not resolved. V lost 5 bases and J lost 0, with 11 bases in between. CDR3 size: 15 residues. The germline gives CDR1 MNHNS, CDR2 SASEGT. In nucleotides, the CDR3 is TGTGCCAGCAGTTATGGGCAGAGCTCCTACAATGAGCAGTTCTTC. As protein: CASSYGQSSYNEQFF.

This clonotype was counted many times. This chain links TRBV4-1 with TRBJ2-7; 11 nucleotides line up with TRBD2. Unmatched junction bases numbered 12, after V lost 1 base and J lost 4 bases. Germline V gene lookup returns CDR1 MGHRA and CDR2 YSYEKL. The CDR3 is made up of 18 amino acids. The CDR3 DNA sequence: TGCGCCAGCAGCCAAGGGGTCCTTGCGACTAGCGGGGAATACGAGCAGTACTTC. The encoded protein is CASSQGVLATSGEYEQYF.

This chain uses TRBV20-1 with TRBJ1-5; 8 bases agree with TRBD1. With V trimmed by 7 bases and J by 5 bases, 10 bases remained unmatched. This CDR3 has 14 residues. Germline CDR1 reads DFQATT; CDR2 reads SNEGSKA (reference sequence). The CDR3 protein is CSVSGQEIYQPQHF. DNA of the CDR3: TGCAGTGTGTCGGGACAGGAAATCTATCAGCCCCAGCATTTT.

This clonotype was detected ten times or more. J is TRBJ1-1 and V is TRBV6-2 or TRBV6-3; D possibly corresponds to TRBD1 (5 bases). Trimming removed 7 bases from V and 1 base from J, with 13 bases in between. Germline V gene sequence: CDR1 MNHEY, CDR2 SVGEGT. This CDR3 contains 14 residues. The CDR3 loop reads CASTYTGQNTEAFF. The CDR3 nucleotides read TGTGCCAGCACCTACACAGGTCAGAACACTGAAGCTTTCTTT.

This clonotype was found many times. The chain uses TRBV10-3 and TRBJ2-5, with 9 bases lining up with TRBD1. The CDR3 is 13 residues long. CDR1 is ENHRY and CDR2 is SYGVKD in the germline V gene. J lost 4 bases, V lost 7 bases, and 4 bases had no gene match. CDR3 coding DNA: TGTGCCATCAACTTGGGACAGGGAGAGACCCAGTACTTC. Translation gives CAINLGQGETQYF.

This clonotype showed up many times. The chain recombines TRBV6-2 or TRBV6-3 with TRBJ1-5; no reliable D call. Germline CDR1 reads MNHEY; CDR2 reads SVGEGT. Trimming stripped 4 bases from V and 0 bases from J, with 16 bases between. This CDR3 has 17 residues. Here the CDR3 DNA reads TGTGCCAGCAGTTCTGGTCCGCACGTGTATAGCAATCAGCCCCAGCATTTT. It specifies CASSSGPHVYSNQPQHF.

This clonotype was seen many times. This chain joins TRBV15 and TRBJ2-5; a possible D gene is TRBD2 (6 bases). The CDR3 extends over 16 amino acids. Germline CDR1 reads LNHNV; CDR2 reads YYDKDF (reference sequence). V shed 1 base and J shed 0 bases, with 12 bases lying between them. CDR3 coding DNA: TGTGCCACCAGCAGAGGCCTAGCGAGTTACCAAGAGACCCAGTACTTC. Protein product: CATSRGLASYQETQYF.

A remark on this clonotype: A much larger clone differs from this one at a single base, so this may be a read error. The V call is TRBV6-4, the J call TRBJ2-1, with a weak D call TRBD2 (6 bases). The CDR3 has 16 amino acids. CDR1 is MRHNA and CDR2 is SNTAGT in the germline V gene. The CDR3 is CASSYSPDYVSNEQFF. CDR3 nucleotides: TGTGCCAGCAGTTACTCTCCGGACTACGTAAGCAATGAGCAGTTCTTC.

The sample holds many counts of this clonotype. The chain employs TRBV6-2 or TRBV6-3 and TRBJ2-3; a possible D gene is TRBD1 (6 bases). Between the trimmed V and J ends, which lost 7 bases and 8 bases, there was a span of 13 bases. This CDR3 region has 12 residues. Germline CDR1 MNHEY, CDR2 SVGEGT. As DNA, the CDR3 is TGTGCCAGCACCACCAGGGGCGGTACGCAGTATTTT. Residues: CASTTRGGTQYF.

This clonotype was seen many times. This chain joins TRBV29-1 and TRBJ2-7; 7 nucleotides line up with TRBD2. Trimming cost V 1 base and J 0 bases; bases outside gene matches: 6. Per the germline V gene, CDR1 is SQVTM and CDR2 is ANQGSEA. This CDR3 is 15 amino acids long. Here the CDR3 DNA reads TGCAGCGTTGAAGTGACTAGCAGGAGCTCCTACGAGCAGTACTTC. Its translation: CSVEVTSRSSYEQYF.

This clonotype was recorded many times. The V call is TRBV6-2 or TRBV6-3, the J call TRBJ2-7, with 10 bases that match TRBD1. Germline V CDR1 and CDR2: MNHEY, SVGEGT. There are 16 residues in the CDR3. The V gene end was trimmed by 7 bases and the J gene end by 3 bases; junction bases not matched to a gene: 12. This CDR3 reads CASNQPKGQGFYEQYF. CDR3 nucleotides: TGTGCCAGCAACCAGCCAAAGGGACAGGGGTTCTACGAGCAGTACTTC.

The chain couples TRBV6-1 to TRBJ1-2, with TRBD1 matching 10 bases. In germline, CDR1 is MNHNS, CDR2 SASEGT. The CDR3 loop spans 17 amino acids. The J segment lost 3 bases and the V segment lost 4 bases, leaving 11 bases of the junction unmatched. DNA for the CDR3: TGTGCCAGCAGTGCGAACGACAGGGGGCGGGACTACTATGGCTACACCTTC. It translates to CASSANDRGRDYYGYTF.

This clonotype has ten or more counts. The chain is built from TRBV6-1 and TRBJ2-1; 12 positions match TRBD2. The germline gives CDR1 MNHNS, CDR2 SASEGT. The CDR3 is 16 residues long. After removal of 5 bases from V and 8 bases from J, the junction contained 10 bases not matched to a gene. Here the CDR3 DNA reads TGTGCCAGCAGTAAGGATCTAGCGGGAGGGCGCGATGAGCAGTTCTTC. As protein: CASSKDLAGGRDEQFF.

This chain uses TRBV7-9 with TRBJ2-6; 10 bases agree with TRBD1. V dropped 3 bases and J dropped 0; count of bases not matched to a gene: 5. The CDR3 is made up of 18 amino acids. Germline CDR1 and CDR2: SEHNR and FQNEAQ (reference sequence). CDR3 sequence (DNA): TGTGCCAGCAGCTTGACAGGGGGCGCCTACTCTGGGGCCAACGTCCTGACTTTC. Protein sequence: CASSLTGGAYSGANVLTF.

The table lists this clonotype with a few counts. The rearrangement joins TRBV5-6 to TRBJ1-3, with unresolved D. The CDR3 has 15 amino acids. Trimming pared 1 base from V and 0 bases from J, leaving 8 bases between. Germline V CDR1 and CDR2: SGHDT, YYEEEE. CDR3 amino acids: CASSLMANSGNTIYF. For the CDR3, the DNA is TGTGCCAGCAGCTTGATGGCTAACTCTGGAAACACCATATATTTT.

This clonotype was counted ten times or more. The rearrangement links TRBV9 to TRBJ2-7; D might be TRBD1 (6 bases). Germline assignment: CDR1 SGDLS and CDR2 YYNGEE. The V end was cut by 1 base, the J end by 4 bases, with 9 bases between. The CDR3 sequence is 13 residues long. As DNA, the CDR3 is TGTGCCAGCAGCGTAACGGACAGTTACGAGCAGTACTTC. Translation: CASSVTDSYEQYF. The full variable domain, rest sourced from reference TRBV9 and TRBJ2-7, is DSGVTQTPKHLITATGQRVTLRCSPRSGDLSVYWYQQSLDQGLQFLIQYYNGEERAKGNILERFSAQQFPDLHSELNLSSLELGDSALYFCASSVTDSYEQYFGPGTRLTVT.

This clonotype was seen at least ten times. The gene calls are TRBV28 and TRBJ2-1; no firm D call. This CDR3 is 13 amino acids long. CDR1 and CDR2 from the germline V gene are MDHEN and SYDVKM. The V end was cut by 8 bases, the J end by 8 bases, with 16 bases between. CDR3 nucleotides: TGTGCCAGCCACAACAGCCCGTGGGATGAGCAGTTCTTC. This gives the protein CASHNSPWDEQFF.

This clonotype was recorded a few times. This chain connects TRBV5-5 to TRBJ2-1; 10 bases fit TRBD2. This CDR3 spans 17 amino acids. In germline, CDR1 is SGHKS, CDR2 YYEKEE (reference sequence). Trimming took 5 bases from V and 2 from J; bases not matched to a gene: 10. CDR3 loop: CASRPSGRDKAYNEQFF. CDR3 DNA sequence: TGTGCCAGCAGACCTAGCGGGAGAGATAAGGCCTACAATGAGCAGTTCTTC.

This sequence joins TRBV24-1 and TRBJ2-3, with 12 nucleotides matching TRBD2. Trimming removed 3 bases from V and 4 bases from J; junction bases left unmatched: 1. Germline CDR1 is KGHDR and CDR2 is SFDVKD. The CDR3 runs to 15 residues. The CDR3 coding sequence is TGTGCCACCAGTGATACTAGCGGGAGGCCAGATACGCAGTATTTT. Translation: CATSDTSGRPDTQYF.

This clonotype was observed at least ten times. The rearrangement joins TRBV12-3 or TRBV12-4 to TRBJ1-5; 7 nucleotides match TRBD1. Trimming at V came to 3 bases and at J to 1 base, leaving 9 bases not matched to a gene. This CDR3 contains 17 residues. Here the CDR3 reads CASSLSLGGTSNQPQHF. Here the CDR3 DNA reads TGTGCCAGCAGTTTGAGCCTAGGGGGCACGAGCAATCAGCCCCAGCATTTT.

This clonotype showed up many times. V is TRBV3-1 and J is TRBJ2-2, with no clear D. V was shortened by 1 base and J by 0 bases, with 3 bases between the two germline ends. Germline CDR1 LGHDT, CDR2 YNNKEL (reference sequence). The CDR3 has 14 amino acids. The DNA for the CDR3 is TGTGCCAGCAGCCAAGGTCCGAACACCGGGGAGCTGTTTTTT. This codes for CASSQGPNTGELFF.

This clonotype was detected ten times or more. V is TRBV6-1 and J is TRBJ1-1; D is ambiguous. This CDR3 comprises 14 residues. From germline, CDR1 is MNHNS and CDR2 SASEGT. The V end lost 8 bases, the J end lost 1 base, and 14 bases lay between the germline ends. This CDR3 is CASLRDPGNTEAFF. In DNA form, the CDR3 reads TGTGCCAGCTTACGGGATCCCGGGAACACTGAAGCTTTCTTT.

This clonotype was observed at least ten times. V gene TRBV13 combines with J gene TRBJ2-5, with D unresolved. Germline CDR1 is PRHDT and CDR2 is FYEKMQ (reference sequence). Trimming pared 4 bases from V and 4 bases from J, leaving 13 bases between. This CDR3 spans 14 amino acids. The CDR3 is CASSSRRARETQYF. The CDR3 DNA is TGTGCCAGCAGCTCTCGCCGGGCGAGAGAGACCCAGTACTTC.

This clonotype was found a few times. This may stem from a read error, because a much larger clone lies one nucleotide away. The rearrangement joins TRBV28 to TRBJ2-1, with D hard to call. The CDR3 is 11 residues long. Germline V gene sequence: CDR1 MDHEN, CDR2 SYDVKM. CDR3 region: CASGFGLEQFF. CDR3 DNA sequence: TGTGCCAGCGGTTTCGGGCTCGAGCAGTTCTTC.

In this sample, this clonotype turned up many times. The chain combines TRBV18 with TRBJ2-1; 13 bases match TRBD2. CDR3 size: 16 residues. V lost 5 bases, J lost 5 bases, and 6 bases stayed unmatched. Germline V gene sequence: CDR1 KGHSH, CDR2 LQKENI. The CDR3 sequence is CASSALLAGGNNEQFF. The CDR3 coding sequence is TGTGCCAGCTCAGCCTTACTAGCGGGAGGGAACAATGAGCAGTTCTTC.

In the case of this clonotype: Mismatch with germline at one junction end may stem from a read error. The genes are TRBV18 and TRBJ2-7, with D possibly TRBD1 on 6 matching bases. The CDR3 loop spans 15 amino acids. Germline V gene sequence: CDR1 KGHSH, CDR2 LQKENI. The DNA for the CDR3 is TGTGTCAGCTCACAAAAACAGGGTTCCACCTACGAGCAGTACTTC. It encodes CVSSQKQGSTYEQYF. The whole variable domain, remainder taken from reference TRBV18 and TRBJ2-7, is NAGVMQNPRHLVRRRGQEARLRCSPMKGHSHVYWYRQLPEEGLKFMVYLQKENIIDESGMPKERFSAEFPKEGPSILRIQQVVRGDSAAYFCVSSQKQGSTYEQYFGPGTRLTVT.

This clonotype was counted ten times or more. The rearrangement links TRBV7-2 to TRBJ2-2; TRBD2 matches at 8 bases. The trim removed 5 bases at V and 8 bases at J, leaving 7 bases unmatched. Germline loops: CDR1 SGHTA, CDR2 FQGNSA. The CDR3 is made up of 14 amino acids. The CDR3 nucleotides read TGTGCCAGCAGCGAAGGGACTAGTGCAGGGGAGCTGTTTTTT. This translates into CASSEGTSAGELFF.